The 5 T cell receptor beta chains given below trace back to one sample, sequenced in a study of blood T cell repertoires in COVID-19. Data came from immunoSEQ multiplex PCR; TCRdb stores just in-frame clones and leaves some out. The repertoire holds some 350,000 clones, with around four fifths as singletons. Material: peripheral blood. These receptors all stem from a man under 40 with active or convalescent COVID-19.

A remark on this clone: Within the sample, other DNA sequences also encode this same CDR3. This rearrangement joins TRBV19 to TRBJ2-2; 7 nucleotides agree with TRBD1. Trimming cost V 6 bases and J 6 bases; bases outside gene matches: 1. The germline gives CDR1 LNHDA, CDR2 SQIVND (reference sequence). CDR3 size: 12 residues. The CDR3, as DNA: TGTGCCAGTAGGACAGGGTCCGGGGAGCTGTTTTTT. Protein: CASRTGSGELFF.

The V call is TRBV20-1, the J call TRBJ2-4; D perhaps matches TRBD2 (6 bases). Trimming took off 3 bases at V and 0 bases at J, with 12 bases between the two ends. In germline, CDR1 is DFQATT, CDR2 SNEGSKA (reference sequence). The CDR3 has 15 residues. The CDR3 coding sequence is TGCAGTGCTAGTCGCGGGGTACTAGCCAAAAACATTCAGTACTTC. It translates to CSASRGVLAKNIQYF.

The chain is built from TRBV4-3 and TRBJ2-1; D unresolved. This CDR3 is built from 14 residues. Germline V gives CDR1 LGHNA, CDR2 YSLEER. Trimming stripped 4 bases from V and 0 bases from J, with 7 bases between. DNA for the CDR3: TGCGCCAGCAGCCCGGTGAGCTCCTACAATGAGCAGTTCTTC. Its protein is CASSPVSSYNEQFF.

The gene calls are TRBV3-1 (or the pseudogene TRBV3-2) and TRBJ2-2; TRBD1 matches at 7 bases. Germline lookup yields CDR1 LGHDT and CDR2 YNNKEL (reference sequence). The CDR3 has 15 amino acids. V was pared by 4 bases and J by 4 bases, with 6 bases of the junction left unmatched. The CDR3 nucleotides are TGTGCCAGCAGCCCAAACAGGGGCCCCACCGGGGAGCTGTTTTTT. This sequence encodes CASSPNRGPTGELFF.

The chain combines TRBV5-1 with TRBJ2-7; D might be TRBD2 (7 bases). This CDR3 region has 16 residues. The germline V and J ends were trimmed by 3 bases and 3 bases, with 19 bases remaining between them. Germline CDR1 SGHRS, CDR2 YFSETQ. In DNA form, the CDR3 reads TGCGCCAGCAGCTCAGGGCGGGGGCGAGGTATCTACGAGCAGTACTTC. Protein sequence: CASSSGRGRGIYEQYF. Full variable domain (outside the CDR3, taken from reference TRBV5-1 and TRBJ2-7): KAGVTQTPRYLIKTRGQQVTLSCSPISGHRSVSWYQQTPGQGLQFLFEYFSETQRNKGNFPGRFSGRQFSNSRSEMNVSTLELGDSALYLCASSSGRGRGIYEQYFGPGTRLTVT.